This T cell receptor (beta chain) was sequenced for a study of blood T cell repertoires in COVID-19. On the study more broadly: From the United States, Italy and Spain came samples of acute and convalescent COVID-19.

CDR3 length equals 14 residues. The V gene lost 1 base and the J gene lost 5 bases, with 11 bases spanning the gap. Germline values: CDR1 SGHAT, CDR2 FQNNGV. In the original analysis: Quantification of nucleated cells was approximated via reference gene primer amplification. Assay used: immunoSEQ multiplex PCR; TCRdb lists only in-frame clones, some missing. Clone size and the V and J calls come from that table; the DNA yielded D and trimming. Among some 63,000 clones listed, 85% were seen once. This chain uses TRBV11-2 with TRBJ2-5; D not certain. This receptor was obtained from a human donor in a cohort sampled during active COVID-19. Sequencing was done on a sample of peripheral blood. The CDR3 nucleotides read TGTGCCAGCAGCTTAGTCCCGGGTGGGGAGACCCAGTACTTC. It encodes CASSLVPGGETQYF.